A selection of T cell receptor beta chains follows, all from one sample in a study of graft-versus-host responses after intestinal transplantation. These receptors lack a known antigen. Using immunoSEQ multiplex PCR, the repertoire was profiled, and TCRdb retains in-frame clones only, with some absent. The repertoire includes over 75,000 clones, around nine tenths of them detected once, and around 8% sits in the top ten. The sequences come from unstimulated CD8+ T cells sorted from spleen or lymph node cells, collected before transplant. These receptors came from a human donor who was the organ donor for an intestinal transplant. CDR3s include the opening cysteine and the closing phenylalanine or tryptophan. The D gene is left open where the match is weak. A row's size may be missing; if present it is once, few, many or a size class.

>TRBD2|TRBJ2-1|.|TRBV4-1
CASSQSSGDSYNEQFF
TGCGCCAGCAGCCAGAGTAGCGGGGACTCCTACAATGAGCAGTTCTTC
>TRBD2|TRBJ2-1|.|TRBV9
CASSVEAGGPVEQFF
TGTGCCAGCAGCGTAGAAGCGGGGGGGCCCGTGGAGCAGTTCTTC
>.|TRBJ1-1|.|TRBV28
CASSSGRQLNTEAFF
TGTGCCAGCAGTTCGGGGCGACAGTTGAACACTGAAGCTTTCTTT
>TRBD1|TRBJ2-7|.|TRBV10-1
CASSPDRAQTYEQYF
TGCGCCAGCAGTCCGGACAGGGCCCAAACCTACGAGCAGTACTTC
>.|TRBJ1-2|once|TRBV9
CASSRSPFGGGYTF
TGTGCCAGCAGCAGAAGCCCTTTCGGGGGCGGCTACACCTTC
>.|TRBJ1-3|.|TRBV5-4
CASSLSTDLMGNTIYF
TGTGCCAGCAGCCTTTCGACAGACTTAATGGGAAACACCATATATTTT
>.|TRBJ1-1|.|TRBV27
CASSTGNTEAFF
TGTGCCAGCAGTACAGGGAACACTGAAGCTTTCTTT
>TRBD1|TRBJ2-2|.|TRBV7-2
CASSYETPGQGANGELFF
TGTGCCAGCAGCTACGAAACTCCGGGACAGGGGGCGAACGGGGAGCTGTTTTTT
>TRBD1|TRBJ2-7|.|TRBV4-1
CASSQGGTGGNEQYF
TGCGCCAGCAGCCAAGGGGGGACAGGGGGGAACGAGCAGTACTTC
>.|TRBJ2-7|.|TRBV9
CASSVATGNTYEQYF
TGTGCCAGCAGCGTAGCCACAGGGAACACCTACGAGCAGTACTTC
>TRBD2|TRBJ2-7|.|TRBV28
CASSSPVGTSGGLSYEQYF
TGTGCCAGCAGTTCCCCGGTAGGGACTAGCGGGGGGCTCTCCTACGAGCAGTACTTC
>TRBD1|TRBJ1-1|once|TRBV6-1
CASSETGALNTEAFF
TGTGCCAGCAGTGAAACAGGGGCCCTCAACACTGAAGCTTTCTTT
>.|TRBJ1-2|.|TRBV28
CASSISPGAADGYTF
TGTGCCAGCAGCATATCGCCGGGGGCCGCCGATGGCTACACCTTC
>.|TRBJ1-5|.|TRBV6-1
CASSERGYQPQHF
TGTGCCAGCAGTGAAAGGGGGTATCAGCCCCAGCATTTT
>.|TRBJ2-1|.|TRBV5-1
CASSHEPRTESSYNEQFF
TGCGCCAGCAGCCATGAACCACGGACGGAGAGCTCCTACAATGAGCAGTTCTTC
>.|TRBJ1-1|.|TRBV30
CAWDRNTEAFF
TGTGCCTGGGACAGGAACACTGAAGCTTTCTTT
>TRBD1|TRBJ1-4|.|TRBV13
CASSYDRDEKLFF
TGTGCCAGCAGCTACGACAGGGATGAAAAACTGTTTTTT
>.|TRBJ1-1|few|TRBV5-6
CASSPTGSGTEAFF
TGTGCCAGCAGCCCTACGGGGTCGGGCACTGAAGCTTTCTTT
>TRBD2|TRBJ2-1|.|TRBV25-1
CASSSAVAGAHDYEQFF
TGTGCCAGCAGCTCAGCCGTAGCGGGGGCCCATGACTATGAGCAGTTCTTC
>TRBD2|TRBJ2-5|few|TRBV28
CASRGGLAGEETQYF
TGTGCCAGCAGGGGAGGACTAGCGGGGGAAGAGACCCAGTACTTC
>.|TRBJ1-1|.|TRBV27
CASSFGALNTEAFF
TGTGCCAGCAGTTTTGGGGCATTGAACACTGAAGCTTTCTTT
>TRBD2|TRBJ2-7|.|TRBV29-1
CSAGGGVSYEQYF
TGCAGCGCTGGGGGAGGGGTTTCCTACGAGCAGTACTTC
>TRBD1|TRBJ2-5|.|TRBV28
CASSSRFDRGPLEETQYF
TGTGCCAGCAGTTCGCGCTTCGACAGGGGGCCATTGGAAGAGACCCAGTACTTC
>.|TRBJ2-2|.|TRBV28
CASSPPGAGTGELFF
TGTGCCAGCAGTCCGCCCGGGGCGGGGACCGGGGAGCTGTTTTTT
>.|TRBJ1-6|.|TRBV27
CASSLRATSSPLHF
TGTGCCAGCAGTTTACGGGCCACCAGTTCACCCCTCCACTTT